One sample yielded the 5 T cell receptor beta chains listed below, sequenced in a study of T cell repertoires in aging, cancer and after chemotherapy. Multiplex touch-down PCR with TRB-A/B primers amplified rearranged V-D-J TRB sequences. A single record per CDR3 protein comes from TCRdb applying MiXCR to the multiplex PCR reads. The data contain around 11,000 distinct CDR3 sequences, approximately 37% of them singletons. Amplification of TCR beta used genomic DNA extracted from peripheral blood. Sample: blood. The receptors were gathered from a human donor in good health.

This clonotype was observed a few times. This sequence joins TRBV30 and TRBJ2-7; 8 positions agree with TRBD1. The germline gives CDR1 GTSNPN, CDR2 SVGIG (reference sequence). CDR3 length: 13 residues. With 2 bases clipped from V and 3 bases from J, the junction kept 3 bases outside the gene matches. CDR3 nucleotide sequence: TGTGCCTGGAGTTCCGGACAGGGCTACGAGCAGTACGTC. The encoded protein is CAWSSGQGYEQYV.

Note on this clonotype: A read error may produce the germline difference seen at one junction end. The V gene is TRBV19, the J gene TRBJ1-5; D call uncertain. Germline CDR1 reads LNHDA; CDR2 reads SQIVND (reference sequence). This CDR3 is built from 13 residues. The CDR3 spells CASSIIGFQPQHF. The CDR3 region has the DNA TGTGCCAGCAGTATAATAGGATTTCAGCCCCAGCATTTT.

V and J are TRBV7-6 and TRBJ1-2, with D possibly being TRBD1 (5 bases). The CDR3 length is 14 residues. The germline V gene has CDR1 SGHVS and CDR2 FNYEAQ. V was shortened by 0 bases and J by 2 bases, with 7 bases between the two germline ends. CDR3 DNA: TGTGCCAGCAGCTTAGCAGGGGCAAACTATGGCTACACCTTC. As protein: CASSLAGANYGYTF.

Written as DNA, the CDR3 is TGTGCCAGCAGGCTCGTAGCGGGGGTCACAGATACGCAGTATTTT. The encoded protein is CASRLVAGVTDTQYF. This chain joins TRBV7-9 and TRBJ2-3; 9 bases fit TRBD2. The CDR3 totals 15 residues. The germline V gene has CDR1 SEHNR and CDR2 FQNEAQ (reference sequence). V lost 6 bases, J lost 2 bases, and 6 bases stayed unmatched.

V is TRBV18 and J is TRBJ1-5; 7 bases align to TRBD1. The germline gives CDR1 KGHSH, CDR2 LQKENI. The ends lost 6 bases at V and 5 bases at J; junction bases unmatched: 4. This CDR3 has 13 residues. DNA for the CDR3: TGTGCCAGCTCGCGACAGGGAGATCAGCCCCAGCATTTT. Protein: CASSRQGDQPQHF.